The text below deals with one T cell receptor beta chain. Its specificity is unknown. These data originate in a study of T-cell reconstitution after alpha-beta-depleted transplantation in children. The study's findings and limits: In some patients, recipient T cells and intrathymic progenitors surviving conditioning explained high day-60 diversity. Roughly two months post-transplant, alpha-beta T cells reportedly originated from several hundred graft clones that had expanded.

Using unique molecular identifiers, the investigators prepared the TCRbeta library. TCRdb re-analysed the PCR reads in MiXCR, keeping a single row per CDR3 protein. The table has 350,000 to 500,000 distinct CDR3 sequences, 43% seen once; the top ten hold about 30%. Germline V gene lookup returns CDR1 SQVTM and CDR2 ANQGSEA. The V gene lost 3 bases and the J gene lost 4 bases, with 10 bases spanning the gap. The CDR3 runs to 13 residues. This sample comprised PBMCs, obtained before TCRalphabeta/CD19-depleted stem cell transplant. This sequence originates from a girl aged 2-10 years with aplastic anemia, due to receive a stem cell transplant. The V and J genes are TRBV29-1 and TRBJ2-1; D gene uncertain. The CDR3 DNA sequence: TGCAGCGTTGACGCGGCGGAATACAATGAGCAGTTCTTC. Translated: CSVDAAEYNEQFF.